The T cell receptor (beta chain) described here comes from a study of PD-1 blockade in classical Hodgkin lymphoma. About the study: A 3 mg/kg intravenous dose of nivolumab was received by patients every 2 weeks.

The CDR3 has 15 amino acids. Unmatched junction bases numbered 3, after V lost 3 bases and J lost 3 bases. Germline CDR1 is WSHSY and CDR2 is SAAADI. Sequencing used immunoSEQ multiplex PCR; TCRdb keeps in-frame clones, though not all of them. Of roughly 92,000 clones listed, more than 90% are singletons. There was relapse after autologous stem cell transplantation in every patient, and there was variation in brentuximab vedotin exposure. Complete response, partial response or progressive disease was each patient's best response. The chain uses TRBV10-2 and TRBJ2-2; 8 bases map to TRBD1. The sequence was collected from a human donor with classical Hodgkin lymphoma. The input for sequencing was peripheral blood mononuclear cells (PBMCs), taken at baseline. CDR3 region: CASSEQGGDTGELFF. The CDR3 DNA is TGCGCCAGCAGTGAACAGGGGGGCGACACCGGGGAGCTGTTTTTT.